One sample yielded the 24 T cell receptor beta chains listed below, sequenced in a study of T-cell memory formation after mild COVID-19. TCRdb redid the calling of the 5' RACE reads with MiXCR, one entry per CDR3 protein. Of around 180,000 distinct CDR3 sequences listed, 18% are singletons. Sequencing was performed on PBMCs or a T cell subset sorted from them (not recorded which). The origin of the receptors is a man aged 18-30 years who had mild COVID-19 (a few samples of this study predate the infection). Cell type and time point are not known.

CDR3 sequence reads: CSAREGSLNEQFF. For the CDR3, the DNA is TGCAGTGCTAGAGAGGGTTCCCTCAATGAGCAGTTCTTC. The chain employs TRBV20-1 and TRBJ2-1, with D unclear. The CDR3 is 13 amino acids. The V gene's germline CDR1 is DFQATT and CDR2 SNEGSKA (reference sequence). The germline V and J ends were trimmed by 0 bases and 6 bases, with 9 bases remaining between them.

This clonotype was observed a handful of times. The genes are TRBV5-1 and TRBJ2-5; D is ambiguous. CDR1 is SGHRS and CDR2 is YFSETQ in the germline V gene. V shed 7 bases and J shed 2 bases, with 9 bases lying between them. This CDR3 has 12 residues. The CDR3 reads CASRVGQETQYF. CDR3 in DNA: TGCGCCAGCCGCGTTGGACAAGAGACCCAGTACTTC.

This clonotype was recorded a few times. This chain links TRBV6-6 with TRBJ1-5; a possible D gene is TRBD1 (5 bases). The CDR3 has 15 residues. Trimming stripped 2 bases from V and 0 bases from J, with 8 bases between. Germline values: CDR1 MNHNY, CDR2 SVGAGI (reference sequence). The DNA of the CDR3 is TGTGCCAGCAGTTACGGGGCCTATAGCAATCAGCCCCAGCATTTT. It specifies CASSYGAYSNQPQHF.

Ten or more counts support this clonotype. V is TRBV20-1 and J is TRBJ2-3; possible D gene TRBD2, 5 bases. The V end lost 7 bases, the J end lost 1 base, and 12 bases lay between the germline ends. From germline, CDR1 is DFQATT and CDR2 SNEGSKA (reference sequence). The CDR3 is 13 residues long. In DNA form, the CDR3 reads TGCAGTGTCCCGACTACTGGCACAGATACGCAGTATTTT. Translated: CSVPTTGTDTQYF.

The chain employs TRBV5-1 and TRBJ2-5; 7 nucleotides match TRBD1. This CDR3 spans 15 amino acids. Trimming cost V 5 bases and J 4 bases; bases outside gene matches: 11. From germline, CDR1 is SGHRS and CDR2 YFSETQ. The CDR3 sequence: CASRYGQATGETQYF. The CDR3 DNA sequence: TGCGCCAGCAGATACGGACAGGCTACGGGAGAGACCCAGTACTTC.

On this clonotype: A much bigger clone sits one base away, suggesting this may be a read error. The CDR3 reads CASSLGLAKDEQIF. In DNA, the CDR3 is TGTGCCAGCAGCTTAGGACTAGCGAAGGATGAGCAGATCTTC. The chain uses TRBV7-2 and TRBJ2-1; 8 bases match TRBD2. The CDR3 covers 14 residues. Germline V gives CDR1 SGHTA, CDR2 FQGNSA.

V usage is TRBV20-1 and J usage is TRBJ2-1; 14 nucleotides match TRBD2. This CDR3 is 14 amino acids long. V lost 5 bases, J lost 8 bases, and 5 bases stayed unmatched. Per the germline V gene, CDR1 is DFQATT and CDR2 is SNEGSKA (reference sequence). For the CDR3, the DNA is TGCAGTGCTCTACGACTAGCGGGGGGGCATGAGCAGTTCTTC. It yields the protein CSALRLAGGHEQFF.

Only a few counts were recorded for this clonotype. This chain uses TRBV20-1 with TRBJ2-5, with 8 nucleotides matching TRBD1. The trim removed 4 bases at V and 4 bases at J, leaving 5 bases unmatched. Germline V gives CDR1 DFQATT, CDR2 SNEGSKA (reference sequence). The length of the CDR3 is 13 residues. The CDR3 DNA is TGCAGTGCTACCCGGACAGGGAGAGAGACCCAGTACTTC. Amino acid sequence: CSATRTGRETQYF.

This clonotype was seen a handful of times. The rearrangement uses TRBV19 and TRBJ2-2; possible D gene TRBD1, 5 bases. Germline loops: CDR1 LNHDA, CDR2 SQIVND (reference sequence). The CDR3 covers 13 residues. The ends were cut back, 6 bases at V and 6 bases at J, with 11 bases in the middle. The CDR3 region has the DNA TGTGCCAGTAGGCAGGGTCAACCCGGGGAGCTGTTTTTT. Translated: CASRQGQPGELFF. The complete variable domain, with remaining parts taken from reference TRBV19 and TRBJ2-2, reads DGGITQSPKYLFRKEGQNVTLSCEQNLNHDAMYWYRQDPGQGLRLIYYSQIVNDFQKGDIAEGYSVSREKKESFPLTVTSAQKNPTAFYLCASRQGQPGELFFGEGSRLTVL.

In its sample, this clonotype was seen a few times. The V gene is TRBV5-1, the J gene TRBJ2-7; the D gene could be TRBD1 or TRBD2 (5 bases each). With 3 bases removed from V and 2 bases from J, the gap between germline ends came to 9 bases. The CDR3 spans 13 residues. CDR1 and CDR2 (germline): SGHRS, YFSETQ. The CDR3 DNA reads TGCGCCAGCAGCTCGGGACCCACCTACGAGCAGTACGTC. Translating gives CASSSGPTYEQYV.

This clonotype was seen ten or more times. This rearrangement joins TRBV3-1 to TRBJ1-2; D possibly corresponds to TRBD1 (5 bases). The CDR3 extends over 13 amino acids. Trimming left V 4 bases short and J 6 bases short, with 12 bases between. Looked up from germline, CDR1 is LGHDT and CDR2 is YNNKEL (reference sequence). CDR3 sequence reads: CASSLGLGDGYTF. CDR3 sequence (DNA): TGTGCCAGCAGCCTCGGGTTGGGGGATGGCTACACCTTC.

The chain has TRBV20-1 and TRBJ1-2; D might be TRBD1 (5 bases). Germline CDR1 is DFQATT and CDR2 is SNEGSKA (reference sequence). Trimming removed 0 bases from V and 0 bases from J, with 11 bases in between. The CDR3 has 15 residues. The CDR3 DNA is TGCAGTGCTAGAGATGTGGCAGGGTCTAACTATGGCTACACCTTC. Its protein is CSARDVAGSNYGYTF.

This clonotype has at least ten counts. The chain couples TRBV4-3 to TRBJ2-5; possible D gene TRBD1, 7 bases. V lost 1 base and J 4 bases, leaving 13 bases between the germline ends. Per germline, CDR1 LGHNA and CDR2 YSLEER. CDR3 length: 15 amino acids. CDR3 residues: CASSQVGQGGETQYF. Written as DNA, the CDR3 is TGCGCCAGCAGCCAAGTTGGGCAGGGGGGAGAGACCCAGTACTTC.

V is TRBV7-2 and J is TRBJ2-5; the D is unclear. This CDR3 spans 15 amino acids. CDR1 is SGHTA, CDR2 FQGNSA, per germline. Trimming took 1 base from V and 9 from J, leaving 18 bases between them. CDR3 nucleotides: TGTGCCAGCAGCTTAGAAGTGTCTAGGGCTGGGGCCCAGTACTTC. This sequence encodes CASSLEVSRAGAQYF. Full variable domain (rest looked up from reference TRBV7-2 and TRBJ2-5): GAGVSQSPSNKVTEKGKDVELRCDPISGHTALYWYRQSLGQGLEFLIYFQGNSAPDKSGLPSDRFSAERTGGSVSTLTIQRTQQEDSAVYLCASSLEVSRAGAQYFGPGTRLLVL.

This clonotype has more than one count but fewer than ten. This chain connects TRBV2 to TRBJ2-7; no clear D. V lost 3 bases to trimming and J lost 1 base, with 13 bases between them. This CDR3 is 15 amino acids long. The V gene's germline CDR1 is SNHLY and CDR2 FYNNEI. CDR3 in amino acids: CASSDPTPRSYEQYV. CDR3 coding DNA: TGTGCCAGCAGTGACCCGACGCCAAGGTCCTACGAGCAGTACGTC.

This clonotype was observed a few times. This chain links TRBV5-1 with TRBJ2-3; TRBD2 agrees at 9 bases. V was clipped by 2 bases and J by 2 bases; unmatched bases: 12. There are 18 residues in the CDR3. The germline V gene has CDR1 SGHRS and CDR2 YFSETQ. The CDR3 coding sequence is TGCGCCAGCAGCTTAAACACATTTCTAGCGGGGTACACAGATACGCAGTATTTT. It codes for CASSLNTFLAGYTDTQYF.

This chain connects TRBV7-9 to TRBJ2-5, with D perhaps matching TRBD1 (5 bases). V was trimmed by 6 bases and J by 4 bases, leaving 15 bases between them. Germline V gene data show CDR1 as SEHNR and CDR2 as FQNEAQ (reference sequence). This CDR3 has 14 amino acids. The CDR3 spells CASSLTGSGETQYF. Here the CDR3 DNA reads TGTGCCAGCAGTCTTACAGGTTCAGGAGAGACCCAGTACTTC.

This clonotype was seen a handful of times. The rearrangement uses TRBV7-3 and TRBJ1-1; 8 nucleotides match TRBD1. Germline V gene data show CDR1 as SGHTA and CDR2 as FQGTGA. After removal of 5 bases from V and 7 bases from J, the junction contained 3 bases not matched to a gene. This CDR3 comprises 12 residues. The CDR3 loop reads CASSPGQGEAFF. The CDR3 nucleotides read TGTGCCAGCAGCCCCGGACAGGGTGAAGCTTTCTTT. The full variable domain, its missing parts supplied by reference TRBV7-3 and TRBJ1-1, is GAGVSQTPSNKVTEKGKYVELRCDPISGHTALYWYRQSLGQGPEFLIYFQGTGAADDSGLPNDRFFAVRPEGSVSTLKIQRTERGDSAVYLCASSPGQGEAFFGQGTRLTVV.

This clonotype turned up a few times. This chain links TRBV15 with TRBJ1-5; D unclear. The CDR3 loop spans 15 amino acids. V was shortened by 3 bases and J by 2 bases, with 11 bases between the two germline ends. Per germline, CDR1 LNHNV and CDR2 YYDKDF (reference sequence). In DNA, the CDR3 is TGTGCCACCAGCAGGGGAGCCTCGGGCAATCAGCCCCAGCATTTT. Translating it yields CATSRGASGNQPQHF.

V usage is TRBV20-1 and J usage is TRBJ2-7; TRBD2 agrees at 11 bases. The CDR3 sequence is 17 residues long. Trimming removed 0 bases from V and 2 bases from J; junction bases left unmatched: 9. CDR1 is DFQATT and CDR2 is SNEGSKA in the germline V gene (reference sequence). CDR3 DNA sequence: TGCAGTGCTAGAGATGCTAGCGGGGGGCCCCGTCCCTACGAGCAGTACGTC. Encoded protein: CSARDASGGPRPYEQYV.

This clonotype was detected only a few times. The rearrangement links TRBV19 to TRBJ2-1, with unresolved D. Germline CDR1 LNHDA, CDR2 SQIVND (reference sequence). V was trimmed by 3 bases and J by 6 bases, leaving 12 bases between them. This CDR3 is built from 14 residues. The CDR3 loop is CASSIGNVGNEQFF. The CDR3 bases are TGTGCCAGTAGTATTGGGAACGTCGGCAATGAGCAGTTCTTC.

The chain links TRBV20-1 to TRBJ2-2, with TRBD1 as a possible D gene (6 bases). Germline V gene lookup returns CDR1 DFQATT and CDR2 SNEGSKA (reference sequence). Trimming left V 5 bases short and J 3 bases short, with 10 bases between. The CDR3 sequence is 13 residues long. The CDR3 nucleotides read TGCAGTGCTGGGGGCCGATACACCGGGGAGCTGTTTTTT. This codes for CSAGGRYTGELFF.

This clonotype was observed a handful of times. The chain employs TRBV6-1 and TRBJ1-2; 8 bases map to TRBD1. Unmatched junction bases numbered 7, after V lost 10 bases and J lost 3 bases. Germline-derived CDR1 and CDR2 are MNHNS and SASEGT. This CDR3 region has 13 residues. The CDR3 sequence is CATRQGIDYGYTF. As DNA, the CDR3 is TGTGCCACCCGACAGGGGATCGACTATGGCTACACCTTC.

Note on this clonotype: An end of the junction differs from the germline gene, which may be a read error. The chain employs TRBV6-2 or TRBV6-3 and TRBJ2-2; D gene ambiguous. The CDR3 covers 12 residues. CDR1 is MNHEY, CDR2 SVGEGT, per germline. CDR3 sequence: CASSYSGGELFF. DNA of the CDR3: TGTGCCAGCAGCTACTCAGGAGGGGAGCTGTTTTTT.